A selection of T cell receptor beta chains follows, all from one sample in a study of T cells after yellow fever vaccination. TCRdb re-called the 5' RACE reads through MiXCR, storing one row per CDR3 protein. The sample lists more than 300,000 distinct CDR3 sequences, around 10% occurring once. The specimen was CD4+ T cells sorted from PBMCs, collected 45 days after the yellow fever booster vaccination. Receptors were obtained from a man younger than 35 who received the YFV17D yellow fever vaccine. CDR3s include the opening cysteine and the closing phenylalanine or tryptophan. A D gene is named only where the DNA matches it firmly. Clone size is given for some rows only: seen once, a few or many times, or a class if the clone is expanded.

D gene | J gene | clone size | V gene | CDR3 protein | CDR3 DNA
- | TRBJ1-1 | - | TRBV4-2 | CASSQDKFTVNTEAFF | TGTGCCAGCAGCCAAGATAAGTTCACGGTGAACACTGAAGCTTTCTTT
- | TRBJ1-5 | few | TRBV7-9 | CASSPLGDVQPQHF | TGTGCCAGCAGCCCCCTCGGGGATGTTCAGCCCCAGCATTTT
- | TRBJ2-1 | many | TRBV4-3 | CASSQTGVNEQFF | TGCGCCAGCAGCCAAACCGGCGTGAATGAGCAGTTCTTC
- | TRBJ1-1 | - | TRBV20-1 | CSAPTANTEAFF | TGCAGTGCTCCGACAGCCAACACTGAAGCTTTCTTT
- | TRBJ2-2 | - | TRBV27 | CASSLVAGELFF | TGTGCCAGCAGTTTGGTAGCCGGGGAGCTGTTTTTT
- | TRBJ2-2 | - | TRBV25-1 | CASRIGGGTGELFF | TGTGCCAGCCGTATTGGAGGGGGGACCGGGGAGCTGTTTTTT
- | TRBJ2-3 | few | TRBV20-1 | CSASVLEADTQYF | TGCAGTGCTAGCGTGCTAGAGGCAGATACGCAGTATTTT
- | TRBJ2-3 | - | TRBV4-2 | CASSQFSAGSRHTQYF | TGTGCCAGCAGCCAATTCAGCGCGGGGAGTCGACATACGCAGTATTTT
- | TRBJ2-2 | - | TRBV2 | CAIDQARSGELFF | TGTGCCATTGATCAGGCTAGGTCCGGGGAGCTGTTTTTT
TRBD2 | TRBJ2-1 | many | TRBV7-3 | CASSGSSGGVENEQFF | TGTGCCAGCAGCGGATCTAGCGGGGGGGTGGAGAATGAGCAGTTCTTC
- | TRBJ2-3 | - | TRBV7-3 | CASSQTAQDTQYF | TGTGCCAGCAGCCAAACGGCTCAAGATACGCAGTATTTT
- | TRBJ2-7 | many | TRBV12-3/TRBV12-4 | CASSFHGYEQYF | TGTGCCAGCAGTTTTCACGGCTACGAGCAGTACTTC
- | TRBJ1-1 | many | TRBV7-3 | CASKGRYSEAFF | TGTGCCAGCAAAGGTCGGTACTCTGAAGCTTTCTTT
TRBD1 | TRBJ2-7 | few | TRBV23-1 | CASSHDRGYEQYF | TGCGCCAGCAGTCATGACAGGGGATACGAGCAGTACTTC
- | TRBJ1-1 | few | TRBV28 | CASSLYRTEAFF | TGTGCCAGCAGTTTATACCGTACTGAAGCTTTCTTT
- | TRBJ2-3 | few | TRBV25-1 | CASSELKQVGTDTQYF | TGTGCCAGCAGTGAATTGAAACAGGTGGGCACAGATACGCAGTATTTT
- | TRBJ1-6 | few | TRBV7-2 | CASSSSGVYNSPLHF | TGTGCCAGCAGCTCTTCGGGGGTTTATAATTCACCCCTCCACTTT
- | TRBJ2-6 | - | TRBV18 | CASSPISTGFSGANVLTF | TGTGCCAGCTCCCCCATCTCGACGGGGTTCTCTGGGGCCAACGTCCTGACTTTC
TRBD1 | TRBJ1-4 | - | TRBV11-2 | CASSAQGGNNEKLFF | TGTGCCAGCAGTGCCCAGGGGGGGAATAATGAAAAACTGTTTTTT
- | TRBJ2-1 | - | TRBV5-1 | CASSLLGGFSYNEQFF | TGCGCCAGCAGCTTGTTGGGCGGTTTTTCCTACAATGAGCAGTTCTTC
- | TRBJ2-1 | many | TRBV7-9 | CASSLGVGNEQFF | TGTGCCAGCAGCCTGGGCGTCGGTAATGAGCAGTTCTTC
- | TRBJ1-2 | - | TRBV25-1 | CASSESVGSNYGYTF | TGTGCCAGCAGTGAATCAGTGGGAAGTAACTATGGCTACACCTTC
TRBD1 | TRBJ1-6 | - | TRBV18 | CASSPQGDSPLHF | TGTGCCAGCTCACCCCAGGGGGATTCACCCCTCCACTTT
- | TRBJ2-1 | few | TRBV6-2/TRBV6-3 | CASSTGLAWAEQFF | TGTGCCAGCAGTACCGGACTGGCCTGGGCTGAGCAGTTCTTC
- | TRBJ2-5 | few | TRBV7-2 | CASSLDVGGSGETQYF | TGTGCCAGCAGCCTAGACGTCGGGGGCTCAGGAGAGACCCAGTACTTC
- | TRBJ2-1 | - | TRBV5-1 | CASSRQDYPGDEQFF | TGCGCCAGCAGCCGCCAAGACTACCCCGGCGATGAGCAGTTCTTC
- | TRBJ1-2 | - | TRBV7-2 | CASSRRELSFRYTF | TGTGCCAGCAGCCGAAGAGAACTGTCGTTTCGCTACACCTTC
- | TRBJ2-3 | few | TRBV7-6 | CASSLNGFTDTQYF | TGTGCCAGCAGCTTAAACGGATTCACAGATACGCAGTATTTT
TRBD1 | TRBJ1-1 | - | TRBV11-2 | CASSRDSTRRRNTEAFF | TGTGCCAGCAGCCGGGACAGCACAAGGAGGAGGAACACTGAAGCTTTCTTT
TRBD1 | TRBJ2-1 | - | TRBV11-2 | CASSTTGVRYNEQFF | TGTGCCAGCAGCACGACAGGGGTACGGTACAATGAGCAGTTCTTC
- | TRBJ1-5 | few | TRBV3-1 | CASGASLSNQPQHF | TGTGCCAGCGGAGCGTCATTGAGCAATCAGCCCCAGCATTTT
- | TRBJ2-1 | - | TRBV19 | CASSILANRLNEQFF | TGTGCCAGTAGTATTCTCGCTAACCGACTAAATGAGCAGTTCTTC
- | TRBJ2-3 | few | TRBV4-2 | CASSQAAGTSTDTQYF | TGTGCCAGCAGCCAAGCCGCAGGAACTAGCACAGATACGCAGTATTTT
- | TRBJ2-5 | - | TRBV27 | CASSPAGMETQYF | TGTGCCAGCTCTCCGGCGGGGATGGAGACCCAGTACTTC
- | TRBJ2-5 | - | TRBV10-1 | CASSVSGDQETQYF | TGCGCCAGCAGTGTCTCAGGGGACCAAGAGACCCAGTACTTC
- | TRBJ1-2 | - | TRBV27 | CASSHTEGYGYTF | TGTGCCAGCAGCCACACGGAGGGGTATGGCTACACCTTC
- | TRBJ1-1 | many | TRBV14 | CASSRFTYTEAFF | TGTGCCAGCAGCCGGTTCACATACACTGAAGCTTTCTTT
TRBD1 | TRBJ1-1 | few | TRBV19 | CASSFRTGSTEAFF | TGTGCCAGTAGTTTCCGGACAGGGAGCACTGAAGCTTTCTTT
TRBD2 | TRBJ2-5 | - | TRBV5-1 | CASRTGLAGSQETQYF | TGCGCCAGCAGAACGGGACTAGCGGGTTCCCAAGAGACCCAGTACTTC
- | TRBJ1-5 | many | TRBV30 | CAWTVAGNQPQHF | TGTGCCTGGACGGTGGCGGGCAATCAGCCCCAGCATTTT
- | TRBJ2-7 | - | TRBV20-1 | CSVTWGRMGEQYF | TGCAGTGTCACGTGGGGGCGTATGGGCGAGCAGTACTTC
- | TRBJ1-1 | few | TRBV5-1 | CASSEQQGNTEAFF | TGCGCCAGCAGCGAACAACAGGGAAACACTGAAGCTTTCTTT
TRBD2 | TRBJ2-1 | - | TRBV20-1 | CSAPATSKAEQFF | TGCAGTGCTCCCGCGACTAGCAAGGCTGAGCAGTTCTTC
- | TRBJ2-3 | many | TRBV7-6 | CASSLDWGATDTQYF | TGTGCCAGCAGCTTAGATTGGGGTGCCACAGATACGCAGTATTTT
- | TRBJ1-6 | - | TRBV9 | CASSVDVGRNSPLHF | TGTGCCAGCAGCGTAGATGTCGGACGTAATTCACCCCTCCACTTT
- | TRBJ2-1 | - | TRBV18 | CASSPTTGNEQFF | TGTGCCAGCTCACCGACGACCGGAAATGAGCAGTTCTTC
- | TRBJ1-2 | few | TRBV7-2 | CASHRWANLYGYTF | TGTGCCAGCCACCGGTGGGCGAACCTCTATGGCTACACCTTC
- | TRBJ1-6 | - | TRBV20-1 | CSAIFPGSNSPLHF | TGCAGTGCCATTTTCCCGGGGAGCAATTCACCCCTCCACTTT
- | TRBJ2-1 | - | TRBV28 | CASSFTGAGYFRIF | TGTGCCAGCAGTTTTACAGGAGCAGGGTACTTCCGGATCTTC
- | TRBJ1-6 | few | TRBV12-3/TRBV12-4 | CASSFGLDRALHF | TGTGCCAGCAGTTTTGGGCTGGACAGAGCCCTCCACTTT
- | TRBJ2-3 | - | TRBV7-3 | CASSFLGAGDTQYF | TGTGCCAGCAGCTTCCTAGGGGCGGGGGATACGCAGTATTTT
- | TRBJ1-5 | - | TRBV2 | CASSRTGRPYQPQHF | TGTGCCAGCAGTCGTACAGGGCGCCCGTATCAGCCCCAGCATTTT
TRBD1 | TRBJ2-5 | few | TRBV29-1 | CSVGPTGGTVAQYF | TGCAGCGTTGGCCCCACAGGGGGGACGGTGGCCCAGTACTTC
TRBD1 | TRBJ1-3 | - | TRBV6-6 | CASSASRQGASGNTIYF | TGTGCCAGCAGTGCGTCCCGACAGGGGGCCTCTGGAAACACCATATATTTT